One sample yielded the 20 T cell receptor beta chains listed below, sequenced in a study of cytomegalovirus exposure and HLA in healthy donors. The PCR ran on 60 Vbeta and 13 Jbeta primers. Assay used: immunoSEQ multiplex PCR; TCRdb lists only in-frame clones, some missing. Seen in this sample are 150,000 or so clones; the ten most common clones hold under 2%. The sequenced sample was PBMCs. Source of these receptors: a woman aged 45-65 years in good health and CMV-seronegative.

This chain joins TRBV7-2 and TRBJ2-7; possible D gene TRBD2, 6 bases. Trimming stripped 1 base from V and 2 bases from J, with 18 bases between. Germline CDR1 is SGHTA and CDR2 is FQGNSA. The CDR3 length is 17 residues. The CDR3 loop reads CASSLVGGGSRAYEQYF. In DNA, the CDR3 is TGTGCCAGCAGCTTAGTCGGGGGTGGGAGCAGGGCCTACGAGCAGTACTTC.

J is TRBJ2-7 and V is TRBV5-1; 7 bases are shared with TRBD1. Germline values: CDR1 SGHRS, CDR2 YFSETQ. The junction had 6 bases not matched to a gene; V was cut back by 0 bases and J by 0 bases. The CDR3 consists of 16 residues. CDR3 in amino acids: CASSLGGAGGSYEQYF. DNA for the CDR3: TGCGCCAGCAGCTTGGGAGGGGCAGGGGGCTCCTACGAGCAGTACTTC.

J is TRBJ1-1 and V is TRBV18, with 10 bases matching TRBD1. The germline gives CDR1 KGHSH, CDR2 LQKENI. J was trimmed by 7 bases and V by 4 bases; bases with no gene match: 6. The CDR3 is 14 amino acids. The CDR3 DNA sequence: TGTGCCAGCTCACTAACGGGACAGGGGAGTGAAGCTTTCTTT. The encoded protein is CASSLTGQGSEAFF.

The chain links TRBV4-1 to TRBJ1-3; 7 positions agree with TRBD1. The CDR3 contains 15 residues. CDR1 MGHRA and CDR2 YSYEKL come from the germline V gene. Trimming removed 3 bases from V and 1 base from J; junction bases left unmatched: 3. This chain's CDR3 is CASSQLGQSGNTIYF. CDR3 sequence (DNA): TGCGCCAGCAGCCAGTTGGGACAGTCTGGAAACACCATATATTTT.

The chain joins TRBV5-7 to TRBJ2-7; TRBD1 matches 8 bases. TRBV5-7 is identified as an open reading frame with a role that is uncertain. The trim removed 4 bases at V and 4 bases at J, leaving 13 bases unmatched. There are 16 residues in the CDR3. CDR3: CASSRCIGQGSYEQYF. The CDR3 region has the DNA TGTGCCAGCAGCCGATGCATAGGACAGGGAAGTTACGAGCAGTACTTC.

The chain carries TRBV5-1 and TRBJ1-2; TRBD1 agrees at 8 bases. The CDR3 contains 17 residues. The V segment lost 1 base and the J segment 3 bases; nucleotides outside the gene matches: 11. Germline CDR1 reads SGHRS; CDR2 reads YFSETQ. The CDR3 reads CASSLLLAGDRHYGYTF. The CDR3 DNA follows: TGCGCCAGCAGCTTGTTACTAGCGGGGGACAGGCACTATGGCTACACCTTC.

The chain is built from TRBV28 and TRBJ1-2; tentatively, D is TRBD1 (6 bases). V was clipped by 6 bases and J by 2 bases, with 22 bases between them. From germline, CDR1 is MDHEN and CDR2 SYDVKM. The CDR3 runs to 17 residues. The CDR3 nucleotides are TGTGCCAGCAGACAAGCTTCGGGACATCGGGCAAACTATGGCTACACCTTC. Translating gives CASRQASGHRANYGYTF.

The gene calls are TRBV29-1 and TRBJ2-3, with 10 bases fitting TRBD1. Germline values: CDR1 SQVTM, CDR2 ANQGSEA. The CDR3 spans 14 residues. V lost 7 bases to trimming and J lost 5 bases; unmatched junction nucleotides: 9. CDR3 DNA: TGCAGCGCCGGCGGGACAGGGGCGGAAGATACGCAGTATTTT. Its translation: CSAGGTGAEDTQYF.

The chain links TRBV6-5 to TRBJ2-5; 9 bases line up with TRBD2. With 2 bases clipped from V and 4 bases from J, the junction kept 5 bases outside the gene matches. Germline values: CDR1 MNHEY, CDR2 SVGAGI. The CDR3 has 15 amino acids. The DNA for the CDR3 is TGTGCCAGCAGTTACCCGGGAGCGGGAGGAGAGACCCAGTACTTC. It yields the protein CASSYPGAGGETQYF.

The chain joins TRBV19 to TRBJ1-5, with D perhaps TRBD1 (6 bases). Trimming stripped 7 bases from V and 4 bases from J, with 11 bases between. The CDR3 sequence is 13 residues long. Germline V CDR1 and CDR2: LNHDA, SQIVND (reference sequence). CDR3 in DNA: TGTGCCAGTACTGGGACACATAATCAGCCCCAGCATTTT. This encodes CASTGTHNQPQHF.

This chain joins TRBV19 and TRBJ1-2, with D possibly being TRBD1 (5 bases). Germline CDR1 is LNHDA and CDR2 is SQIVND (reference sequence). V was trimmed by 6 bases and J by 8 bases, leaving 13 bases between them. This CDR3 is built from 12 residues. The CDR3 nucleotides are TGTGCCAGTAGGTGGGGCTTCGGCGGCTACACCTTC. Protein product: CASRWGFGGYTF.

This chain uses TRBV7-2 with TRBJ2-3; D is unresolved. From germline, CDR1 is SGHTA and CDR2 FQGNSA. V lost 4 bases, J lost 5 bases, and 10 bases lay in between. The CDR3 contains 13 residues. CDR3 in DNA: TGTGCCAGCAGCTCCGACAACGTAGATACGCAGTATTTT. This translates into CASSSDNVDTQYF.

The chain combines TRBV28 with TRBJ1-2; TRBD1 aligns across 7 bases. This CDR3 spans 16 amino acids. Losses at the gene ends were 5 bases for V and 3 bases for J; bases not matched to a gene: 12. The germline V gene has CDR1 MDHEN and CDR2 SYDVKM. CDR3 protein: CASSPLQGLPDYGYTF. The CDR3 region has the DNA TGTGCCAGCAGTCCCCTACAGGGGCTACCCGACTATGGCTACACCTTC.

The V call is TRBV27, the J call TRBJ2-3; 7 bases line up with TRBD1. The CDR3 length is 14 residues. Per germline, CDR1 MNHEY and CDR2 SMNVEV (reference sequence). V dropped 5 bases and J dropped 6; count of bases not matched to a gene: 8. The CDR3 protein is CASSPRQGGDTQYF. DNA for the CDR3: TGTGCCAGCAGTCCCCGACAGGGTGGGGATACGCAGTATTTT.

This chain uses TRBV5-1 with TRBJ1-2; a weak D match, TRBD1 (5 bases). Deletions cut 0 bases from V and 8 bases from J, with 14 bases between. Per germline, CDR1 SGHRS and CDR2 YFSETQ. This CDR3 contains 14 residues. The CDR3 spells CASSLDGRVGGYTF. Written as DNA, the CDR3 is TGCGCCAGCAGCTTGGACGGCAGGGTAGGCGGCTACACCTTC.

J is TRBJ2-1 and V is TRBV28; no definite D call. CDR1 and CDR2 (germline): MDHEN, SYDVKM. The CDR3 runs 14 residues. Trimming took 6 bases from V and 0 from J, leaving 9 bases between them. The CDR3 region is CASSPVSSYNEQFF. DNA of the CDR3: TGTGCCAGCAGCCCTGTGAGCTCCTACAATGAGCAGTTCTTC.

The chain recombines TRBV7-6 with TRBJ2-5; maybe TRBD1 (6 bases). V gave up 5 bases and J gave up 4 bases, with 11 bases separating them. The germline CDR1 and CDR2 sequences are SGHVS and FNYEAQ. The CDR3 is 13 residues long. The CDR3 loop is CASSPRGGETQYF. In nucleotides, the CDR3 is TGTGCCAGCAGCCCCCGAGGGGGAGAGACCCAGTACTTC.

This sequence joins TRBV6-1 and TRBJ2-7, with TRBD1 as a possible D gene (5 bases). Germline assignment: CDR1 MNHNS and CDR2 SASEGT. This CDR3 has 12 amino acids. The V and J ends lost 5 bases and 4 bases respectively, with 9 bases between them. The CDR3: CASSLTAYEQYF. The CDR3 DNA is TGTGCCAGCAGTTTGACAGCTTACGAGCAGTACTTC.

The gene calls are TRBV28 and TRBJ1-2, with D perhaps TRBD1 (6 bases). CDR1 MDHEN and CDR2 SYDVKM come from the germline V gene. Trimming took off 7 bases at V and 4 bases at J, with 13 bases between the two ends. There are 13 residues in the CDR3. Here the CDR3 DNA reads TGTGCCAGCAAGCCAGGGGTCCTCTATGGCTACACCTTC. This codes for CASKPGVLYGYTF.

This chain joins TRBV18 and TRBJ2-7, with D tentatively TRBD1 (6 bases). The CDR3 covers 14 residues. Trimming pared 8 bases from V and 7 bases from J, leaving 21 bases between. Germline CDR1 KGHSH, CDR2 LQKENI. In DNA, the CDR3 is TGTGCCAGCGCCTCCTTTCAATCAGGGGAAGAGCAGTACTTC. As protein: CASASFQSGEEQYF.